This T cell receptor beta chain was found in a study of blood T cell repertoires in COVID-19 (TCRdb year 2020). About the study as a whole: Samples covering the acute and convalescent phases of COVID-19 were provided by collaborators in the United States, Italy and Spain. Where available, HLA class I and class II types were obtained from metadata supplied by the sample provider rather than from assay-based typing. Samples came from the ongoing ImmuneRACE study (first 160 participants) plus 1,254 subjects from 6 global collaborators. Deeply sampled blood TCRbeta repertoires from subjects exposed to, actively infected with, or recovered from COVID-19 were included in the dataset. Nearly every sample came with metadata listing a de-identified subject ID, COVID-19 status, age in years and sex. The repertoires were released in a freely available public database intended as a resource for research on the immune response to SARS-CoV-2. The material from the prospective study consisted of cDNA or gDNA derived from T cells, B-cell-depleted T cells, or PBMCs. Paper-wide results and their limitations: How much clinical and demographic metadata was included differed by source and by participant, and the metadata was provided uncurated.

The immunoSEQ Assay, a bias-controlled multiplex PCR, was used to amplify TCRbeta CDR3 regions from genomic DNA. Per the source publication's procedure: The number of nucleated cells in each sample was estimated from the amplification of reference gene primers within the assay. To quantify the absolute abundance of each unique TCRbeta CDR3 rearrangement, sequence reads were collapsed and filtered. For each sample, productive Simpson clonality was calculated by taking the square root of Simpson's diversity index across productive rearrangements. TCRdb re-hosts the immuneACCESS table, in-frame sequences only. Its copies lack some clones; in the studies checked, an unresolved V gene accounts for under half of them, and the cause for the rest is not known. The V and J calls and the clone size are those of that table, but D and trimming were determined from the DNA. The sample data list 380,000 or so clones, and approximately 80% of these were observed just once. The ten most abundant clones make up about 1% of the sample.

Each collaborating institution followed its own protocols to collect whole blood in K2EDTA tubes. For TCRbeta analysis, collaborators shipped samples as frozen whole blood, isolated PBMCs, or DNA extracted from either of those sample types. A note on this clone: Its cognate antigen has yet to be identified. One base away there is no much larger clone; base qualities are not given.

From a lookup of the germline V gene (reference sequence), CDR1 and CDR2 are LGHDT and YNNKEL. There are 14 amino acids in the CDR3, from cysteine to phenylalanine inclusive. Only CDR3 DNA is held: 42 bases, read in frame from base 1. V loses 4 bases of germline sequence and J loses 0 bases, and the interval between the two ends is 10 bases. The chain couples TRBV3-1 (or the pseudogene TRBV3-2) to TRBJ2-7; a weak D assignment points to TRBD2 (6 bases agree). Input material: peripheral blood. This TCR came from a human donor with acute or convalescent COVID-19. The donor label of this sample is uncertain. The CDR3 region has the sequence CASSLGLDSYEQYF. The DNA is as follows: TGTGCCAGCAGCCTGGGACTCGACTCCTACGAGCAGTACTTC.